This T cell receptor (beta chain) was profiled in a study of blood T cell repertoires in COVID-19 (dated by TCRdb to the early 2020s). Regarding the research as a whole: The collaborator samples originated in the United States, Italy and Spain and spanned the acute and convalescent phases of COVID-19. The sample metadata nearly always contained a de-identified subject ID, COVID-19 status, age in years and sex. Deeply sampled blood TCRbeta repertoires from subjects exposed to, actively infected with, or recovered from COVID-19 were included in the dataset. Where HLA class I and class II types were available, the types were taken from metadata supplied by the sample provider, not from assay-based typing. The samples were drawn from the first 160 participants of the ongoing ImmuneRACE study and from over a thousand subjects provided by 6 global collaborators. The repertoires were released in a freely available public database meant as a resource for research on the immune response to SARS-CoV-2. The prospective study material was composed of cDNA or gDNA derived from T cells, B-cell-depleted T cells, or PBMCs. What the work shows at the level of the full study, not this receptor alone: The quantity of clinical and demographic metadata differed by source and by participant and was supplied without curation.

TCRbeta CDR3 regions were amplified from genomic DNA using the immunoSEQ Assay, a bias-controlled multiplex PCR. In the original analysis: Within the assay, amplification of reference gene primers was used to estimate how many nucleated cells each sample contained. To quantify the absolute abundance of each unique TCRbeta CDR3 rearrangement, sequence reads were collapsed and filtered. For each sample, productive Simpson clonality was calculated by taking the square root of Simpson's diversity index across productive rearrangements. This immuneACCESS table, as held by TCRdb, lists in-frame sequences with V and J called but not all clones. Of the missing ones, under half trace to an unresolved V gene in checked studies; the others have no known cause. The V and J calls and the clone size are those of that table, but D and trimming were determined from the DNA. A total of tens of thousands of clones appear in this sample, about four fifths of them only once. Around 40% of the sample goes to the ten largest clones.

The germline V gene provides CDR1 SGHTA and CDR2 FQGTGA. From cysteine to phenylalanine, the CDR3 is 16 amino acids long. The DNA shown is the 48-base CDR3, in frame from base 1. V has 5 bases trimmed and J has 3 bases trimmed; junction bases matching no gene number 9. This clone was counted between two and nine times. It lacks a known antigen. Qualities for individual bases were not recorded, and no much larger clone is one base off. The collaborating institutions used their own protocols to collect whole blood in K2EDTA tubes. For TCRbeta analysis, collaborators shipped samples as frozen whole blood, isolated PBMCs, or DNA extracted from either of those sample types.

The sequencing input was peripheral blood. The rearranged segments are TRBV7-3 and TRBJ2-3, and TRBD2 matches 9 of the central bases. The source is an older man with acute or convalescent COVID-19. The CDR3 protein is CASSPWAGGPTDTQYF. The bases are TGTGCCAGCAGCCCCTGGGCGGGGGGGCCGACAGATACGCAGTATTTT.